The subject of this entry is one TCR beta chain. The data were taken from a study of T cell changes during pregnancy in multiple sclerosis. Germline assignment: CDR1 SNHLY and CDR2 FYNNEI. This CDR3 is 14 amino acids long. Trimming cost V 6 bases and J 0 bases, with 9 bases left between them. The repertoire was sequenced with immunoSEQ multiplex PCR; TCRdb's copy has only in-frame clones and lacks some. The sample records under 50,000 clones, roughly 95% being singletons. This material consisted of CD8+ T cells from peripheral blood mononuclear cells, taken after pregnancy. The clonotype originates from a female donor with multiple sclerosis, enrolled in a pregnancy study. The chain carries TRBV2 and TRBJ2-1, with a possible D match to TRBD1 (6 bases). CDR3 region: CASRGHLSYNEQFF. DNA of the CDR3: TGTGCCAGCAGGGGACACCTCTCCTACAATGAGCAGTTCTTC.